Listed below are T cell receptor beta chains from one sample, sequenced in a study of T-cell memory formation after mild COVID-19. TCRdb re-derived calls from the 5' RACE reads in MiXCR, one entry per CDR3 protein. Among under 400,000 distinct CDR3 sequences listed, roughly 20% were seen once. The material sequenced was PBMCs or a T cell subset sorted from them (not recorded which). Receptor source: an adult woman who had mild COVID-19 (a few samples of this study predate the infection). Cell type and time point are not known. Each CDR3 is given with its conserved first and last residue.

TRBV18	14	TRBJ1-2	CASSPPGNLNGYTF
TRBV7-2	15	TRBJ2-5	CASSLEGQGGETQYF
TRBV12-3/TRBV12-4	15	TRBJ2-7	CASSLQEAFAYEQYF
TRBV9	15	TRBJ2-1	CASSGSGVSYNEQFF
TRBV25-1	14	TRBJ1-1	CASREGGLGTEAFF
TRBV5-1	16	TRBJ2-7	CASSLVVGGSSYEQYF
TRBV4-2	15	TRBJ2-4	CASSPGSSEKNIQYF
TRBV5-1	16	TRBJ2-1	CASSLEQVSSYNEQFF
TRBV11-2	15	TRBJ1-4	CASSLDWGDGEKLFF
TRBV15	15	TRBJ1-2	CATSRGAGAGYGYTF
TRBV7-2	15	TRBJ2-7	CASSSPRSGGTEQYF
TRBV10-3	19	TRBJ1-5	CAITKTGAGSGRSNQPQHF
TRBV12-3/TRBV12-4	16	TRBJ1-5	CASSLRPGDSNQPQHF
TRBV12-3/TRBV12-4	15	TRBJ2-7	CASSLNQGVFREQYF
TRBV10-3	13	TRBJ2-2	CAIRRQVTGELFF
TRBV20-1	13	TRBJ2-1	CSARGPTYNEQFF
TRBV20-1	17	TRBJ2-3	CSARGIAGVMGADTQYF
TRBV15	17	TRBJ2-1	CATSRRLLAGNPGEQFF
TRBV4-3	16	TRBJ2-6	CASSHQMGSGANVLTF
TRBV12-3/TRBV12-4	17	TRBJ2-7	CASSSILRLAGVYEQYF
TRBV27	13	TRBJ2-7	CASSIHLAAEQYF
TRBV18	13	TRBJ2-3	CASSPLRSDTQYF
TRBV7-6	15	TRBJ1-1	CASSLGSSGNTEAFF
TRBV9	15	TRBJ2-1	CASSGSGGIYNEQFF
TRBV3-1	19	TRBJ2-5	CASSQDLLAGGPGQETQYF
TRBV18	17	TRBJ2-1	CASSPTSTGTGRNEQFF
TRBV7-7	16	TRBJ2-2	CASSTLTGIFAGELFF
TRBV24-1	13	TRBJ2-2	CATSLLNTGELFF
TRBV7-6	15	TRBJ2-7	CASSPGLYTAHEQYF
TRBV12-3/TRBV12-4	15	TRBJ2-1	CASTMDGSSYNEQFF
TRBV7-6	19	TRBJ2-3	CASSLVSGLAGGPTDTQYF
TRBV4-1	16	TRBJ2-7	CASSPTSGRGPHEQYF
TRBV4-2	16	TRBJ2-1	CASSQLGTSVYNEQFF
TRBV29-1	13	TRBJ1-1	CSVEDQGNTEAFF
TRBV4-2	14	TRBJ2-2	CASSQLSFTGELFF
TRBV6-2/TRBV6-3	14	TRBJ1-5	CASSYSGGSQPQHF
TRBV15	15	TRBJ2-3	CATSRKREGGDTQYF
TRBV7-2	15	TRBJ2-3	CASSQRQGFTDTQYF
TRBV5-5	12	TRBJ2-7	CASSMTDYEQYF
TRBV7-9	18	TRBJ1-1	CASSLMWGQGGENTESFF
TRBV15	15	TRBJ2-5	CATSRDRAGQETQYF
TRBV7-6	16	TRBJ2-3	CASSSPPGVRTDTQYF
TRBV20-1	16	TRBJ2-7	CSAREDTATFSYEQYF
TRBV15	14	TRBJ1-6	CATSRDIANSPLHF
TRBV5-6	15	TRBJ2-4	CASSPTPPAKNIQYF
TRBV12-3/TRBV12-4	14	TRBJ1-1	CASSFSGGASEAFF
TRBV7-2	12	TRBJ1-5	CASSWGNQPQHF
TRBV9	17	TRBJ2-1	CASSVLDGSGPYNEQFF
TRBV5-1	17	TRBJ2-3	CASSQPGTSGPTDTQYF
TRBV7-9	16	TRBJ2-1	CASSYHASEGAHEQFF
TRBV3-1	13	TRBJ1-2	CASSPDSKSGYTF
TRBV7-9	14	TRBJ1-2	CASSLGQLTHGYTF
TRBV4-3	21	TRBJ2-1	CASSQEGGLLAGGSSYNEQFF
TRBV12-5	15	TRBJ2-2	CASGLSGGPAGELFF
TRBV7-8	16	TRBJ2-1	CASSLAGGVSYNEQFF